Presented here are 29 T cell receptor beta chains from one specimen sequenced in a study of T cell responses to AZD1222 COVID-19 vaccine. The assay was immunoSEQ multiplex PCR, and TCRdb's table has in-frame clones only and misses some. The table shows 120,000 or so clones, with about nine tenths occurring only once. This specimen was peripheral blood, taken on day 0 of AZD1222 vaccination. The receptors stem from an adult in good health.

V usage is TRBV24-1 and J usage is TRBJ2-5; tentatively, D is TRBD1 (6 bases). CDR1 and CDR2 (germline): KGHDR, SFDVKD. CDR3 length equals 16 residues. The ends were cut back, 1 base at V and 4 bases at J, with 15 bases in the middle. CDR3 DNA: TGTGCCACCAGTGATTTAGGCGCCAGGGGAATAGAGACCCAGTACTTC. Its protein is CATSDLGARGIETQYF.

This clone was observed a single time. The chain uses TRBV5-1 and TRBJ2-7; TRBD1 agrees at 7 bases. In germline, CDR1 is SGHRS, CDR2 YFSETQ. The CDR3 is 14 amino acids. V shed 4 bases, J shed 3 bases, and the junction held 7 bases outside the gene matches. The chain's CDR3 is CASSPRQGRYEQYF. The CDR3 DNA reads TGCGCCAGCAGCCCGCGACAGGGTCGCTACGAGCAGTACTTC.

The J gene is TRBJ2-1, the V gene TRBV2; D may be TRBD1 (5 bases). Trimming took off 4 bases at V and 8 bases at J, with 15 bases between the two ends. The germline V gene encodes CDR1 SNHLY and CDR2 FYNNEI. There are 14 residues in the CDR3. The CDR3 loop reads CASSVQGTSDEQFF. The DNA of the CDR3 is TGTGCCAGCAGTGTCCAGGGAACCTCGGATGAGCAGTTCTTC.

The CDR3 is CASSQVGRSTDTQYF. The CDR3 bases are TGCGCCAGCAGCCAAGTAGGGCGGAGCACAGATACGCAGTATTTT. This chain joins TRBV4-1 and TRBJ2-3; no clear D gene. CDR3 length equals 15 residues. V was cut by 1 base and J by 0 bases, with 8 bases left in between. Germline CDR1 is MGHRA and CDR2 is YSYEKL.

The CDR3 coding sequence is TGTGCCATCAGTGAAAATTTGCGTTTTCCGAACAATGAGCAGTTCTTC. Translated, it gives CAISENLRFPNNEQFF. The V gene is TRBV10-3, the J gene TRBJ2-1; D is unresolved. Between the trimmed V and J ends, which lost 3 bases and 5 bases, there was a span of 17 bases. Germline V gene lookup returns CDR1 ENHRY and CDR2 SYGVKD. CDR3 length: 16 amino acids.

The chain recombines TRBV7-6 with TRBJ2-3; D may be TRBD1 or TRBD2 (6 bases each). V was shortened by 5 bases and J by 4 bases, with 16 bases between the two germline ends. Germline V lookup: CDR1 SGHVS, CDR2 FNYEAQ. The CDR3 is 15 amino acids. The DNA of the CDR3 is TGTGCCAGCAGCCAACGGACGGGGGCTTCAGATACGCAGTATTTT. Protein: CASSQRTGASDTQYF.

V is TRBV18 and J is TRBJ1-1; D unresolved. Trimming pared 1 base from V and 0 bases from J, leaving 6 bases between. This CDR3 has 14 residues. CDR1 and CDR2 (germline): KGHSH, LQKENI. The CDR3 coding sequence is TGTGCCAGCTCACCACAGGACCTGAACACTGAAGCTTTCTTT. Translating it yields CASSPQDLNTEAFF.

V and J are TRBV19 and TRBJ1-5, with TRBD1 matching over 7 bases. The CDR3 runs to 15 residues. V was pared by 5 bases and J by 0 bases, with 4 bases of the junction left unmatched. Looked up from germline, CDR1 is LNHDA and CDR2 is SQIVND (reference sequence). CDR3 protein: CASSWGTDSNQPQHF. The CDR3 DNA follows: TGTGCCAGTAGTTGGGGGACAGATAGCAATCAGCCCCAGCATTTT.

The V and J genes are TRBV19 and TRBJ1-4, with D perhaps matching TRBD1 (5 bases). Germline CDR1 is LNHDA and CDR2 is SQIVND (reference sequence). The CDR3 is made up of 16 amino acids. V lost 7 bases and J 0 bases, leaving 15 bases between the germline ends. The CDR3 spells CASNRGTAATNEKLFF. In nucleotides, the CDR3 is TGTGCCAGTAATCGGGGGACTGCTGCAACTAATGAAAAACTGTTTTTT.

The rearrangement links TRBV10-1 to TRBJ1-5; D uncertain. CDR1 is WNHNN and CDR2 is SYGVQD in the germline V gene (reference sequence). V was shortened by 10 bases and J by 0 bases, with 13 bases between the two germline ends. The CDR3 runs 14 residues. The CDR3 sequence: CATLRGYSNQPQHF. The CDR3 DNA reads TGCGCCACCCTGCGAGGATATAGCAATCAGCCCCAGCATTTT.

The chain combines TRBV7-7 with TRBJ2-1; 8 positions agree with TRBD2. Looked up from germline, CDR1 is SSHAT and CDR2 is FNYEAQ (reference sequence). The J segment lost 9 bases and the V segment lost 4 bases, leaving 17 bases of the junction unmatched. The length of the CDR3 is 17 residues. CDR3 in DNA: TGTGCCAGCAGCTCATCGTCTAGCGGGCCCTCCGGCGGTGAGCAGTTCTTC. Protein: CASSSSSSGPSGGEQFF.

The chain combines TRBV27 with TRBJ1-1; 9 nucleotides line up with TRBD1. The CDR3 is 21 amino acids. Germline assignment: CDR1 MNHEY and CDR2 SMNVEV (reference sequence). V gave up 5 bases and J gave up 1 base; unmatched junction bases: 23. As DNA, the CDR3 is TGTGCCAGCAGTAAAAAAGGGTCGCACAGGGGGCGATTGGAACCGAACACTGAAGCTTTCTTT. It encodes CASSKKGSHRGRLEPNTEAFF.

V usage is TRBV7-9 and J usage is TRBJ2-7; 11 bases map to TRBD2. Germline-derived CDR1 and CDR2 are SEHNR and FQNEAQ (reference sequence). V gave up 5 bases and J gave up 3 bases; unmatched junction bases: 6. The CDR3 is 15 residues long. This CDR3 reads CASSPGTSGGYEQYF. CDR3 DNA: TGTGCCAGCAGCCCCGGGACTAGCGGAGGCTACGAGCAGTACTTC.

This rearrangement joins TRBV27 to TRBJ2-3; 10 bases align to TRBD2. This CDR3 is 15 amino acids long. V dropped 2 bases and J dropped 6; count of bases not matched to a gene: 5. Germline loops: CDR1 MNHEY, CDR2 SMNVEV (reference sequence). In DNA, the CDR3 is TGTGCCAGCAGTTTAGGGCTAGCGGGAGTCGATACGCAGTATTTT. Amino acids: CASSLGLAGVDTQYF.

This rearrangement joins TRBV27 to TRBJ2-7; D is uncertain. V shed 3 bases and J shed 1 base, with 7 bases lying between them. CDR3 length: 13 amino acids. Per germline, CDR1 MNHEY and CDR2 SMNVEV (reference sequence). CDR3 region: CASSFRRSYEQYF. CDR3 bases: TGTGCCAGCAGTTTCCGGCGTTCCTACGAGCAGTACTTC.

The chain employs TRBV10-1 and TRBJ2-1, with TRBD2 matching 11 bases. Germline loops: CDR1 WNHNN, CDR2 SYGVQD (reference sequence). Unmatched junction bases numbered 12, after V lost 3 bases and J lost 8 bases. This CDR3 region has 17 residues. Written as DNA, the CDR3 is TGCGCCAGCAGTGACGGATTAGCGGGAGGGCCAGCAGATGAGCAGTTCTTC. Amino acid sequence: CASSDGLAGGPADEQFF.

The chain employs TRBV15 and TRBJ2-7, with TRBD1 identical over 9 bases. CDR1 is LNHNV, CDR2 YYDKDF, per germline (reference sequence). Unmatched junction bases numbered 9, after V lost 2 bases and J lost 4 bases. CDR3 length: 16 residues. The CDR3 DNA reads TGTGCCACCAGCAGATCACTCGGACAGGGGCGATACGAGCAGTACTTC. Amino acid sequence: CATSRSLGQGRYEQYF. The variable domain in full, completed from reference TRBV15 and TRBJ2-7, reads DAMVIQNPRYQVTQFGKPVTLSCSQTLNHNVMYWYQQKSSQAPKLLFHYYDKDFNNEADTPDNFQSRRPNTSFCFLDIRSPGLGDTAMYLCATSRSLGQGRYEQYFGPGTRLTVT.

The CDR3 DNA sequence: TGTGCCAGCAGCAAAGGTAGGGGATCCTACGAGCAGTACTTC. Amino acid sequence: CASSKGRGSYEQYF. V is TRBV21-1 and J is TRBJ2-7; the table gives TRBD1 as D, unverified against the DNA. TRBV21-1 is noted as a pseudogene. The CDR3 runs 14 residues.

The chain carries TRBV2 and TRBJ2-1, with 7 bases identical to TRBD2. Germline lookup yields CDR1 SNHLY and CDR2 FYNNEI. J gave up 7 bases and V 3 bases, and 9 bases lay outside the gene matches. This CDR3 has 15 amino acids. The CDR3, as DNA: TGTGCCAGCAGTGAGGCGGGAGACGGAGGGAATGAGCAGTTCTTC. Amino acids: CASSEAGDGGNEQFF. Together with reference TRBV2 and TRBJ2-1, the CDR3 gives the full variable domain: EPEVTQTPSHQVTQMGQEVILRCVPISNHLYFYWYRQILGQKVEFLVSFYNNEISEKSEIFDDQFSVERPDGSNFTLKIRSTKLEDSAMYFCASSEAGDGGNEQFFGPGTRLTVL.

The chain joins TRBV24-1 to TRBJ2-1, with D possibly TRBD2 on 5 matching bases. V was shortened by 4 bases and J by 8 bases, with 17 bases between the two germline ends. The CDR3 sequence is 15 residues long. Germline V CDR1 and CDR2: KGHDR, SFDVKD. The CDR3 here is CATSDPSGPEDEQFF. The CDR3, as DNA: TGTGCCACCAGTGACCCCAGCGGCCCCGAGGATGAGCAGTTCTTC.

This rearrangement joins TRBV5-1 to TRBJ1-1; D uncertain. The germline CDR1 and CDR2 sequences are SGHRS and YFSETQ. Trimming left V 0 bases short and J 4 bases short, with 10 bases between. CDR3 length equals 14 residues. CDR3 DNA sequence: TGCGCCAGCAGCTTGGCCAATGGGCCCACTGAAGCTTTCTTT. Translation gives CASSLANGPTEAFF.

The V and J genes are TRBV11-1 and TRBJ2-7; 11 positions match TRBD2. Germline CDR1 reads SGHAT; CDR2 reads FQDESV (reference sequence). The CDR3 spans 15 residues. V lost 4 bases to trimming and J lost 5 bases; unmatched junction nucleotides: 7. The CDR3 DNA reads TGTGCCAGCAGCTCCCGACTAGCGGGACGCCACGAGCAGTACTTC. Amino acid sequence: CASSSRLAGRHEQYF. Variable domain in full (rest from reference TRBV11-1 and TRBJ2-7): EAEVAQSPRYKITEKSQAVAFWCDPISGHATLYWYRQILGQGPELLVQFQDESVVDDSQLPKDRFSAERLKGVDSTLKIQPAELGDSAMYLCASSSRLAGRHEQYFGPGTRLTVT.

CDR3: CASSDGTDTEPQHF. In nucleotides, the CDR3 is TGTGCCAGCAGCGATGGGACGGATACGGAGCCCCAGCATTTT. The chain uses TRBV6-5 and TRBJ1-5, with D perhaps matching TRBD1 (5 bases). Germline-derived CDR1 and CDR2 are MNHEY and SVGAGI. The CDR3 runs 14 residues. The V gene lost 6 bases and the J gene lost 8 bases, with 17 bases spanning the gap.

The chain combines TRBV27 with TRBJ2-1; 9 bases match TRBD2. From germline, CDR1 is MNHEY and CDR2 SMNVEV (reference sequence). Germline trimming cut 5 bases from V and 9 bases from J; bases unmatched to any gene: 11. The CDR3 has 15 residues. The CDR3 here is CASSLSGGAGGEQFF. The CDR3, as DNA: TGTGCCAGCAGTCTCTCGGGGGGAGCGGGAGGTGAGCAGTTCTTC.

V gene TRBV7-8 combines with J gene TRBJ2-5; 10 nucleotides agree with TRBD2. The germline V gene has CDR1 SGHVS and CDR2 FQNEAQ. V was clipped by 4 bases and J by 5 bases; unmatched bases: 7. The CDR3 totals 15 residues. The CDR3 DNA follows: TGTGCCAGCAGCTCAGCGGGAGGGGGAAGGGAGACCCAGTACTTC. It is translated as CASSSAGGGRETQYF.

The chain's CDR3 is CASRQEGGQPQHF. CDR3 nucleotide sequence: TGTGCCAGCAGGCAAGAGGGCGGTCAGCCCCAGCATTTT. The J gene is TRBJ1-5, the V gene TRBV2; D uncertain. CDR1 and CDR2 (germline): SNHLY, FYNNEI. This CDR3 is built from 13 residues. V lost 6 bases, J lost 6 bases, and 12 bases lay in between.

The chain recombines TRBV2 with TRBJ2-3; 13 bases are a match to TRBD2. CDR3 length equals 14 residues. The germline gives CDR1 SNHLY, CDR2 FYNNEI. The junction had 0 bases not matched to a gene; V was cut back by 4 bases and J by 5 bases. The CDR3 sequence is CASSGLAGGDTQYF. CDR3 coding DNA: TGTGCCAGCAGTGGACTAGCGGGAGGAGATACGCAGTATTTT.

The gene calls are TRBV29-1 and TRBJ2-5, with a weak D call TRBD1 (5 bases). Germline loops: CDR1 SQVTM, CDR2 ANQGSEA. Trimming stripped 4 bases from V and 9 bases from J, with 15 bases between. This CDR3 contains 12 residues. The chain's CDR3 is CSVAPGLGAQYF. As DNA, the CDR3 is TGCAGCGTTGCCCCCGGCCTAGGGGCCCAGTACTTC.

The chain's CDR3 is CSARDLYEQYF. CDR3 bases: TGCAGTGCTAGAGATCTGTACGAGCAGTACTTC. The V and J genes are TRBV20-1 and TRBJ2-7; D is ambiguous. V shed 0 bases and J shed 4 bases, with 4 bases lying between them. Germline CDR1 DFQATT, CDR2 SNEGSKA (reference sequence). The CDR3 sequence is 11 residues long.